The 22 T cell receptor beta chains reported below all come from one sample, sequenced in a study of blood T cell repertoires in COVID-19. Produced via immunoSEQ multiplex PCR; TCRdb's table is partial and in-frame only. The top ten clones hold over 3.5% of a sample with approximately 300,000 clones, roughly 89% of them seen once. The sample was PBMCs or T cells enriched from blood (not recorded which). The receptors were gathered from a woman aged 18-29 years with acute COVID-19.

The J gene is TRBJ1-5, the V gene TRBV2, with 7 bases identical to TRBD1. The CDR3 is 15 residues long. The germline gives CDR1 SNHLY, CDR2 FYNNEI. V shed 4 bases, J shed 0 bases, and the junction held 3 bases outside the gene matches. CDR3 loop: CASSVGQVSNQPQHF. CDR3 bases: TGTGCCAGCAGTGTAGGACAGGTTAGCAATCAGCCCCAGCATTTT. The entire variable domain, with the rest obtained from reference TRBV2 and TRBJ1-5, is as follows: EPEVTQTPSHQVTQMGQEVILRCVPISNHLYFYWYRQILGQKVEFLVSFYNNEISEKSEIFDDQFSVERPDGSNFTLKIRSTKLEDSAMYFCASSVGQVSNQPQHFGDGTRLSIL.

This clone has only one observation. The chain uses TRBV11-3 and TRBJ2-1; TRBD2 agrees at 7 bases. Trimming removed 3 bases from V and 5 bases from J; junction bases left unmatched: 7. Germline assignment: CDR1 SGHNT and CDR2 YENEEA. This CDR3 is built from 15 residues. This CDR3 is CASSLGGGRNNEQFF. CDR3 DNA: TGTGCCAGCAGCTTGGGGGGAGGGCGGAACAATGAGCAGTTCTTC.

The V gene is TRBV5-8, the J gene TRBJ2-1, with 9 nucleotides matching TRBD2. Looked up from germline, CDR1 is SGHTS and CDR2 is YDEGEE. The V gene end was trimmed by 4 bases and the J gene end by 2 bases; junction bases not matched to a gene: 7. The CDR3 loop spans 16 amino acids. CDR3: CASSLGLALPYNEQFF. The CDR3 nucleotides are TGTGCCAGCAGCCTCGGACTAGCGCTACCCTACAATGAGCAGTTCTTC.

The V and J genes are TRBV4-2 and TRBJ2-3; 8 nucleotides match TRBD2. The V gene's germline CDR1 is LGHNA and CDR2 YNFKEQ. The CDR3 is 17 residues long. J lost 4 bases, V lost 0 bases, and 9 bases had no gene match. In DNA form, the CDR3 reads TGTGCCAGCAGCCAAGATTTGGGACTAGGCGGTCCAGATACGCAGTATTTT. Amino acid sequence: CASSQDLGLGGPDTQYF.

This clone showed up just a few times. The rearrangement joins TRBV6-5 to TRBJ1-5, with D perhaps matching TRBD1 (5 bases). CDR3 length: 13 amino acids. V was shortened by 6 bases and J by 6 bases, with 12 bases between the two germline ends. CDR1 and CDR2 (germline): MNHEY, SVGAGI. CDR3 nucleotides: TGTGCCAGCAGCCGGGGGACGGCTCAGCCCCAGCATTTT. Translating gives CASSRGTAQPQHF.

The CDR3 region is CASSIGQAINYGYTF. The CDR3 nucleotides read TGTGCCAGTAGTATAGGGCAGGCGATAAACTATGGCTACACCTTC. V and J are TRBV19 and TRBJ1-2, with D unresolved. The CDR3 loop spans 15 amino acids. With 1 base removed from V and 2 bases from J, the gap between germline ends came to 11 bases. Per the germline V gene, CDR1 is LNHDA and CDR2 is SQIVND (reference sequence).

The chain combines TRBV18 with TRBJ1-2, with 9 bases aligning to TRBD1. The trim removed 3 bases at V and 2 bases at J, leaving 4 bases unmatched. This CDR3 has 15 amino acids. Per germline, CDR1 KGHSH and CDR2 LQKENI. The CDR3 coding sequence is TGTGCCAGCTCACCCCCCGGGACAGGGAACTATGGCTACACCTTC. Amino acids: CASSPPGTGNYGYTF.

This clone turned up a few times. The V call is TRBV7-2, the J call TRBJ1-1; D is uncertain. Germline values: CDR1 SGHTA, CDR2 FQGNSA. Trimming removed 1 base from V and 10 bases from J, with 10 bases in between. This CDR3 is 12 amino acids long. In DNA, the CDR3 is TGTGCCAGCAGCTTAGGAGGGCCCGGAGCTTTCTTT. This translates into CASSLGGPGAFF. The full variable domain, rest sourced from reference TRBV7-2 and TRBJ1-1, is GAGVSQSPSNKVTEKGKDVELRCDPISGHTALYWYRQSLGQGLEFLIYFQGNSAPDKSGLPSDRFSAERTGGSVSTLTIQRTQQEDSAVYLCASSLGGPGAFFGQGTRLTVV.

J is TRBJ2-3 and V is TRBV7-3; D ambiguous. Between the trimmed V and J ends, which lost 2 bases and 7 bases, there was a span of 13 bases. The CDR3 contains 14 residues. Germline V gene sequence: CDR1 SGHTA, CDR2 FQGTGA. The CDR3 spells CASSLVPIPNTQYF. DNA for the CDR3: TGTGCCAGCAGCTTAGTCCCAATTCCAAATACGCAGTATTTT.

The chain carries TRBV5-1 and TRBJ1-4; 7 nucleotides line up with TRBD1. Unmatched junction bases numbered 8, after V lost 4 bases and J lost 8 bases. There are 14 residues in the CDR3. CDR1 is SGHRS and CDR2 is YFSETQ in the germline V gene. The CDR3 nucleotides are TGCGCCAGCAGCCCTGGACAGGAAAGGGAAAAACTGTTTTTT. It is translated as CASSPGQEREKLFF.

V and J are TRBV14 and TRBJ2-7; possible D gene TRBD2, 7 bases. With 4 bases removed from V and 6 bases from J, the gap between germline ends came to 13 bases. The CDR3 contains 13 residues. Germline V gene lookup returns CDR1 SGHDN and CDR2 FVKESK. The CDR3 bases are TGTGCCAGCAGCCCCTGGGAGGGGGTCGAGCAGTACTTC. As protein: CASSPWEGVEQYF.

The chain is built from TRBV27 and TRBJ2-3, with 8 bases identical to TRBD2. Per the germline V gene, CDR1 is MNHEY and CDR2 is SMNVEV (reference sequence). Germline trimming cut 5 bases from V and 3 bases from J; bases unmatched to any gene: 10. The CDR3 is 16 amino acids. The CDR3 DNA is TGTGCCAGCAGTCCTGAGGTAGCGGGGATTACAGATACGCAGTATTTT. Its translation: CASSPEVAGITDTQYF.

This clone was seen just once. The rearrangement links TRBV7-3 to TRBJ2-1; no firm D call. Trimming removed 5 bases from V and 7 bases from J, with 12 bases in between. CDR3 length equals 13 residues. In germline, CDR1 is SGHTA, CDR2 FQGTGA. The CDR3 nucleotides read TGTGCCAGCAGCGCGGATCTATGGAATGAGCAGTTCTTC. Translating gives CASSADLWNEQFF. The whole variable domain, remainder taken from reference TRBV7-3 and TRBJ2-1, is GAGVSQTPSNKVTEKGKYVELRCDPISGHTALYWYRQSLGQGPEFLIYFQGTGAADDSGLPNDRFFAVRPEGSVSTLKIQRTERGDSAVYLCASSADLWNEQFFGPGTRLTVL.

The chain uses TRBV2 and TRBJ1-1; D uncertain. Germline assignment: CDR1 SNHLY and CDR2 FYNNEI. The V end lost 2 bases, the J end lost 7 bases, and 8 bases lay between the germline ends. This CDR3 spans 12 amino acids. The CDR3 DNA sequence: TGTGCCAGCAGTGAACGTGGAGTTGAAGCTTTCTTT. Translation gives CASSERGVEAFF.

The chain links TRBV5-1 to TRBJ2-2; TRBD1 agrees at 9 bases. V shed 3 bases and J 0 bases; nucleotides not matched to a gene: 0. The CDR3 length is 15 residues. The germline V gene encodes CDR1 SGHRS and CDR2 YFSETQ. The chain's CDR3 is CASSWTGANTGELFF. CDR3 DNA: TGCGCCAGCAGCTGGACAGGGGCGAACACCGGGGAGCTGTTTTTT.

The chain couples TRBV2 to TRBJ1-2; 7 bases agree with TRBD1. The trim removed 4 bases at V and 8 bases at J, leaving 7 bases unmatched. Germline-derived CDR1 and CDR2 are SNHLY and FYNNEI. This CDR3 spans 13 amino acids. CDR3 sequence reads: CASSAEGGNGYTF. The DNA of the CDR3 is TGTGCCAGCAGTGCTGAAGGGGGCAACGGCTACACCTTC.

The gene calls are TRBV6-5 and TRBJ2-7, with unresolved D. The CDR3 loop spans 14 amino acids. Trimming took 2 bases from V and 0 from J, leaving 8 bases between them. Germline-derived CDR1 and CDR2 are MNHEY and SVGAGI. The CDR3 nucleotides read TGTGCCAGCAGTTACCGAGGCGGCTCCTACGAGCAGTACTTC. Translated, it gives CASSYRGGSYEQYF.

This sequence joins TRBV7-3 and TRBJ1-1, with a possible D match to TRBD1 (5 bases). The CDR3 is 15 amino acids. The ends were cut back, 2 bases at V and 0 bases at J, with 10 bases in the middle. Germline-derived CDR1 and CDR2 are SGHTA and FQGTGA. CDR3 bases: TGTGCCAGCAGCTTAGAAGGGGCAATGAACACTGAAGCTTTCTTT. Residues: CASSLEGAMNTEAFF.

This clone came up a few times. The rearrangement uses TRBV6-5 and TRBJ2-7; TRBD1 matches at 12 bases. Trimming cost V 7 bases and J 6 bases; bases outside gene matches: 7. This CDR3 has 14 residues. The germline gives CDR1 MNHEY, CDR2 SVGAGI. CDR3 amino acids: CASTQGQGASEQYF. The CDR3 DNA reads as TGTGCCAGCACCCAGGGACAGGGGGCAAGCGAGCAGTACTTC.

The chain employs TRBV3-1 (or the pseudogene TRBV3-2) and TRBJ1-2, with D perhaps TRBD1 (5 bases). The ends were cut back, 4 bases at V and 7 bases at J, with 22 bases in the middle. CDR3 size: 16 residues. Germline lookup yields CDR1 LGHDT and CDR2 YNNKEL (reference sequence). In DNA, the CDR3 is TGTGCCAGCAGCCCCTACGCCGGGACTTTAGTGCGTGGCTACACCTTC. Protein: CASSPYAGTLVRGYTF.

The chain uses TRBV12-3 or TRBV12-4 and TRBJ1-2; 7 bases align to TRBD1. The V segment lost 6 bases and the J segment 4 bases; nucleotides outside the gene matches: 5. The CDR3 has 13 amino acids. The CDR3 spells CASRTQGSYGYTF. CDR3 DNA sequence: TGTGCCAGCAGGACACAGGGGTCCTATGGCTACACCTTC.

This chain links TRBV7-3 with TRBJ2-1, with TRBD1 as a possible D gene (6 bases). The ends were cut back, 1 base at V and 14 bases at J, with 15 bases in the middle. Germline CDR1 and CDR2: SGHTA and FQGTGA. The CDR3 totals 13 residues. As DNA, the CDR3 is TGTGCCAGCAGCTTAAGATTGGGGGACACAAAGTTCTTC. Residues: CASSLRLGDTKFF.